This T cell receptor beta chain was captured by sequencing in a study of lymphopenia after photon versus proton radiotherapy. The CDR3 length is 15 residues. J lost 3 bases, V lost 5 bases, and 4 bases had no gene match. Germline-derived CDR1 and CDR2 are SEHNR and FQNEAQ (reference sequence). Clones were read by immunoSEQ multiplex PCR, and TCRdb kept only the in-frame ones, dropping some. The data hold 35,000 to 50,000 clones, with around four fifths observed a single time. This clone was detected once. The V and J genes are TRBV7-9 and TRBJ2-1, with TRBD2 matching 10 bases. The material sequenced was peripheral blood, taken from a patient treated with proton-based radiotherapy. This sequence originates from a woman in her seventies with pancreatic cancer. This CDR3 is CASSPRTSGYNEQFF. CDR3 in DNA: TGTGCCAGCAGCCCTAGGACTAGCGGCTACAATGAGCAGTTCTTC.